Listed below are T cell receptor beta chains from one sample, sequenced in a study of T cell responses to AZD1222 COVID-19 vaccine. Assay: immunoSEQ multiplex PCR; the TCRdb copy retains only in-frame clones and omits some. This sample has 110,000 or so clones, with roughly 88% found just once. Source: peripheral blood, taken on day 0 of AZD1222 vaccination. The receptors derive from an adult in good health. CDR3s leave out the opening cysteine and the closing phenylalanine or tryptophan.

V gene,J gene,CDR3 protein
TRBV30,TRBJ2-1,AWSLNFNEQF
TRBV18,TRBJ2-2,ASPPASGLNTGELF
TRBV29-1,TRBJ1-5,SVGGGLNQPQH
TRBV6-6,TRBJ2-3,ASSYSGGSRTDTQY
TRBV2,TRBJ2-7,ALNGGEQY
TRBV5-1,TRBJ2-3,ASSPRTSADTQY
TRBV7-9,TRBJ1-1,ASSPTYTEAF
TRBV5-1,TRBJ1-5,ASSLEGIGDQPQH
TRBV7-9,TRBJ1-1,ASSPPGQGTEAF
TRBV7-8,TRBJ1-4,ASSLAKGRVGEKLF
TRBV28,TRBJ2-7,ASTLLPGQGPHEQY
TRBV19,TRBJ2-7,ASSMSTGALGEQY
TRBV18,TRBJ1-6,ASSPGQLDSPLH
TRBV10-3,TRBJ2-1,ATSRGNNEQF
TRBV7-9,TRBJ2-7,ASSSTDMGLFVGEQY
TRBV30,TRBJ2-1,AWSGLAGNEQF
TRBV3-1/TRBV3-2,TRBJ2-7,ASSQVSYEQY
TRBV12-3/TRBV12-4,TRBJ1-2,ASSLGTNYGYT
TRBV12-5,TRBJ2-3,ASVDGRAGDTQY
TRBV18,TRBJ1-2,ASSLAGQGTDGYT
TRBV7-9,TRBJ2-1,ASSPPSGGASEQF
TRBV7-8,TRBJ2-2,ASSLSQGALTGELF
TRBV28,TRBJ2-7,ASSRTGYEQY
TRBV12-3/TRBV12-4,TRBJ2-5,ASGGPMGETQY